The 19 T cell receptor beta chains below come from one sample, sequenced in a study of regulatory and conventional T cells in RAG deficiency. Conventional CD4+ T cells were sorted from blood as CD25-low CD127-high cells. Sequencing was performed with immunoSEQ multiplex PCR; in TCRdb, only in-frame clones are kept and a portion is missing. The repertoire holds 45,000 or so clones, just under 90% seen once, with 0.51% in the top ten. This sample also appeared in a second study, on regulatory T cells. This second report adds: Primers: 52 TRBV forward and 13 TRBJ reverse.

The sample consisted of CD4+ effector T cells sorted from blood. The receptors were sampled from a human donor in good health.

The chain combines TRBV11-3 with TRBJ1-2; no definite D call. CDR1 and CDR2 (germline): SGHNT, YENEEA. The germline V and J ends were trimmed by 1 base and 7 bases, with 10 bases remaining between them. The CDR3 has 13 residues. The CDR3 spells CASSLGARSGYTF. The CDR3 DNA sequence: TGTGCCAGCAGCTTAGGGGCCCGCTCTGGCTACACCTTC.

J is TRBJ2-7 and V is TRBV19, with 8 bases fitting TRBD1. J lost 6 bases, V lost 6 bases, and 10 bases had no gene match. Germline values: CDR1 LNHDA, CDR2 SQIVND (reference sequence). The CDR3 extends over 14 amino acids. CDR3 in DNA: TGTGCCAGTAGAAATACAGGGGGTAGGGGCGAGCAGTACTTC. Amino acid sequence: CASRNTGGRGEQYF.

The chain carries TRBV6-5 and TRBJ2-1; no clear D. The ends were cut back, 5 bases at V and 5 bases at J, with 4 bases in the middle. CDR1 and CDR2 from the germline V gene are MNHEY and SVGAGI. CDR3 size: 11 residues. The CDR3 loop is CASSENNEQFF. The CDR3 coding sequence is TGTGCCAGCAGTGAAAACAATGAGCAGTTCTTC.

On this clone itself: Other nucleotide sequences in the sample specify the same CDR3. The chain carries TRBV19 and TRBJ1-6; 8 bases map to TRBD1. V was clipped by 3 bases and J by 8 bases; unmatched bases: 9. This CDR3 is built from 16 residues. CDR1 and CDR2 (germline): LNHDA, SQIVND (reference sequence). CDR3 sequence reads: CASSIISGGLDSPLHF. The CDR3 nucleotides read TGTGCCAGTAGTATTATTTCAGGGGGCTTGGATTCACCCCTCCACTTT. Drawing the rest from reference TRBV19 and TRBJ1-6, the complete variable domain is DGGITQSPKYLFRKEGQNVTLSCEQNLNHDAMYWYRQDPGQGLRLIYYSQIVNDFQKGDIAEGYSVSREKKESFPLTVTSAQKNPTAFYLCASSIISGGLDSPLHFGNGTRLTVT.

The CDR3 spells CARRASGQETQYF. DNA for the CDR3: TGTGCCAGACGGGCTAGCGGACAAGAGACCCAGTACTTC. V gene TRBV2 combines with J gene TRBJ2-5, with 7 nucleotides matching TRBD2. From germline, CDR1 is SNHLY and CDR2 FYNNEI. The CDR3 runs to 13 residues. J was trimmed by 2 bases and V by 9 bases; bases with no gene match: 6.

As to this clone: The same CDR3 arises from other DNA sequences in this sample as well. The chain combines TRBV6-5 with TRBJ1-2; maybe TRBD1 (5 bases). The CDR3 has 12 residues. The V gene's germline CDR1 is MNHEY and CDR2 SVGAGI. V was cut by 6 bases and J by 7 bases, with 12 bases left in between. CDR3 sequence: CASSTGSGGYTF. CDR3 coding DNA: TGTGCCAGCAGCACAGGTTCTGGTGGCTACACCTTC.

The V call is TRBV6-6, the J call TRBJ1-1; a possible D gene is TRBD1 (5 bases). This CDR3 has 14 residues. Looked up from germline, CDR1 is MNHNY and CDR2 is SVGAGI (reference sequence). V was pared by 2 bases and J by 4 bases, with 11 bases between. CDR3 DNA: TGTGCCAGCAGTTACGTGGTTGGGGGCACTGAAGCTTTCTTT. Residues: CASSYVVGGTEAFF.

This clone was recorded a few times. This chain uses TRBV28 with TRBJ1-3; no definite D call. The CDR3 consists of 15 residues. Germline V lookup: CDR1 MDHEN, CDR2 SYDVKM. Trimming shortened V by 2 bases and J by 0 bases, and 8 bases separated the two germline ends. CDR3 amino acids: CASSLPRRSGNTIYF. The CDR3 DNA follows: TGTGCCAGCAGTTTACCCAGGCGCTCTGGAAACACCATATATTTT.

The CDR3 protein is CASSRTGPSGNTIYF. In DNA form, the CDR3 reads TGTGCCAGCAGTCGGACAGGGCCCTCTGGAAACACCATATATTTT. This chain joins TRBV2 and TRBJ1-3; 8 nucleotides agree with TRBD1. Germline lookup yields CDR1 SNHLY and CDR2 FYNNEI. The CDR3 covers 15 residues. Trimming removed 5 bases from V and 0 bases from J; junction bases left unmatched: 3.

The chain combines TRBV5-4 with TRBJ2-2, with D perhaps matching TRBD1 (6 bases). V was cut by 9 bases and J by 1 base, with 13 bases left in between. CDR1 SGHNT and CDR2 YYREEE come from the germline V gene (reference sequence). The CDR3 consists of 14 residues. The CDR3 protein is CATRQVVNTGELFF. The CDR3 DNA reads TGTGCCACGCGACAGGTGGTGAACACCGGGGAGCTGTTTTTT. The variable domain in full, completed from reference TRBV5-4 and TRBJ2-2, reads ETGVTQSPTHLIKTRGQQVTLRCSSQSGHNTVSWYQQALGQGPQFIFQYYREEENGRGNFPPRFSGLQFPNYSSELNVNALELDDSALYLCATRQVVNTGELFFGEGSRLTVL.

This clone was observed a handful of times. The chain is built from TRBV19 and TRBJ1-1; the D gene is possibly TRBD1 (6 bases). V shed 6 bases and J shed 1 base, with 12 bases lying between them. The CDR3 loop spans 14 amino acids. CDR1 and CDR2 (germline): LNHDA, SQIVND (reference sequence). The CDR3 region has the DNA TGTGCCAGTAGCCGCAGGGGTGGGAACACTGAAGCTTTCTTT. This sequence encodes CASSRRGGNTEAFF.

A single count supports this clone. V usage is TRBV19 and J usage is TRBJ2-1; no firm D call. The CDR3 has 13 amino acids. Germline V gene sequence: CDR1 LNHDA, CDR2 SQIVND (reference sequence). V was shortened by 1 base and J by 10 bases, with 11 bases between the two germline ends. The CDR3 nucleotides read TGTGCCAGTAGTATAGGGGTAGTTGGCGAGCAGTTCTTC. It codes for CASSIGVVGEQFF.

This clone was detected only once. The CDR3 spells CASGQGLQGNTIYF. For the CDR3, the DNA is TGTGCCAGCGGACAGGGATTGCAAGGAAACACCATATATTTT. The chain links TRBV25-1 to TRBJ1-3, with TRBD1 matching over 8 bases. Germline-derived CDR1 and CDR2 are MGHDK and SYGVNS. Trimming removed 8 bases from V and 4 bases from J; junction bases left unmatched: 7. This CDR3 has 14 amino acids.

The V gene is TRBV18, the J gene TRBJ1-2; D is unresolved. Germline V CDR1 and CDR2: KGHSH, LQKENI. The CDR3 has 15 residues. Trimming removed 2 bases from V and 2 bases from J, with 12 bases in between. The CDR3 reads CASSPEFAENYGYTF. The CDR3 coding sequence is TGTGCCAGCTCACCAGAGTTTGCAGAAAACTATGGCTACACCTTC.

The rearrangement joins TRBV19 to TRBJ1-4; D call uncertain. The CDR3 is 17 residues long. Germline loops: CDR1 LNHDA, CDR2 SQIVND (reference sequence). Trimming took 5 bases from V and 4 from J, leaving 20 bases between them. CDR3 sequence: CASSQASPVHLNEKLFF. DNA for the CDR3: TGTGCCAGTAGTCAAGCGTCCCCGGTACATCTTAATGAAAAACTGTTTTTT.

V usage is TRBV4-1 and J usage is TRBJ1-1, with D perhaps matching TRBD1 (5 bases). This CDR3 has 16 amino acids. Germline CDR1 is MGHRA and CDR2 is YSYEKL. Trimming took off 0 bases at V and 1 base at J, with 12 bases between the two ends. CDR3 region: CASSQDLSGGNTEAFF. The CDR3 bases are TGCGCCAGCAGCCAAGATCTAAGTGGGGGGAACACTGAAGCTTTCTTT.

This chain uses TRBV6-9 with TRBJ1-2; D perhaps matches TRBD1 (5 bases). CDR3 length equals 17 residues. Germline V gives CDR1 MNHGY, CDR2 SVAAGI. V lost 5 bases to trimming and J lost 4 bases, with 23 bases between them. CDR3 protein: CASSTTVSYGKTYGYTF. The DNA for the CDR3 is TGTGCCAGCAGTACGACAGTGTCTTACGGAAAGACCTATGGCTACACCTTC.

There are a few counts of this clone. The V and J genes are TRBV9 and TRBJ1-2; 8 nucleotides agree with TRBD1. The CDR3 extends over 11 amino acids. V was pared by 3 bases and J by 10 bases, with 2 bases of the junction left unmatched. Germline assignment: CDR1 SGDLS and CDR2 YYNGEE. The CDR3: CASSAGGDYTF. DNA for the CDR3: TGTGCCAGCAGCGCAGGGGGCGACTACACCTTC. Supplemented by reference TRBV9 and TRBJ1-2, the full variable domain reads DSGVTQTPKHLITATGQRVTLRCSPRSGDLSVYWYQQSLDQGLQFLIQYYNGEERAKGNILERFSAQQFPDLHSELNLSSLELGDSALYFCASSAGGDYTFGSGTRLTVV.

The chain uses TRBV7-9 and TRBJ1-5; tentative D call: TRBD1 (5 bases). CDR1 and CDR2 from the germline V gene are SEHNR and FQNEAQ (reference sequence). V lost 5 bases and J lost 4, with 9 bases in between. This CDR3 comprises 13 residues. The CDR3 loop is CASSRDGNQPQHF. DNA for the CDR3: TGTGCCAGCAGCCGGGACGGTAATCAGCCCCAGCATTTT.